A single sample gave rise to the 29 T cell receptor beta chains below, sequenced in a study of regulatory T cells in long-lasting Graves disease. Time point here: persistent/refractory GD, antithyroid drugs over 5 years with positive TRAb. Following extraction of RNA from PBMCs, that RNA was used to make the TCR library. Combining iRepertoire HTBI primers with Arm-PCR of CDR3 regions, the authors built TCR beta libraries. TCRdb re-analysed the multiplex PCR reads in MiXCR, keeping a single row per CDR3 protein. Among approximately 290,000 distinct CDR3 sequences listed, 20% to 25% were seen once. Sequenced here: peripheral blood mononuclear cells (PBMCs), sampled when the disease was refractory, from a patient treated with antithyroid drugs. These receptors originate from a female donor with Graves disease.

This clonotype was counted ten times or more. The V gene is TRBV28, the J gene TRBJ2-2; D possibly corresponds to TRBD1 (6 bases). The CDR3 covers 16 residues. Germline-derived CDR1 and CDR2 are MDHEN and SYDVKM. The CDR3 loop reads CATLRAGTRHTGELFF. The CDR3 nucleotides are TGTGCTACCCTCAGGGCCGGGACACGACACACCGGGGAGCTGTTTTTT.

The sample holds many counts of this clonotype. This chain links TRBV7-2 with TRBJ2-7; 8 nucleotides line up with TRBD2. This CDR3 has 16 residues. Germline assignment: CDR1 SGHTA and CDR2 FQGNSA. J gave up 2 bases and V 0 bases, and 6 bases lay outside the gene matches. CDR3 amino acids: CASSLANSGTAYEQYF. DNA for the CDR3: TGTGCCAGCAGCTTAGCGAATAGCGGGACGGCCTACGAGCAGTACTTC.

There are many counts of this clonotype. The chain joins TRBV9 to TRBJ1-4; D remains ambiguous. V lost 3 bases and J 5 bases, leaving 17 bases between the germline ends. Germline CDR1 SGDLS, CDR2 YYNGEE. The CDR3 is made up of 16 amino acids. For the CDR3, the DNA is TGTGCCAGCAGCGCAACCACCTCGGGCAGCAATGAAAAACTGTTTTTT. This encodes CASSATTSGSNEKLFF. The entire variable domain, with the rest obtained from reference TRBV9 and TRBJ1-4, is as follows: DSGVTQTPKHLITATGQRVTLRCSPRSGDLSVYWYQQSLDQGLQFLIQYYNGEERAKGNILERFSAQQFPDLHSELNLSSLELGDSALYFCASSATTSGSNEKLFFGSGTQLSVL.

The table lists this clonotype with many counts. The rearrangement links TRBV28 to TRBJ2-7, with 11 positions matching TRBD2. Germline V gene lookup returns CDR1 MDHEN and CDR2 SYDVKM. The CDR3 is made up of 13 amino acids. The V and J ends lost 9 bases and 4 bases, in that order; junction bases with no gene match: 5. CDR3 DNA: TGTGCCAGTACTAGCGGGAGAGGTTACGAGCAGTACTTC. Protein: CASTSGRGYEQYF.

J is TRBJ1-2 and V is TRBV20-1; possible D gene TRBD1, 6 bases. V dropped 2 bases and J dropped 4 bases, with 14 bases sitting between them. Germline V gene sequence: CDR1 DFQATT, CDR2 SNEGSKA (reference sequence). The CDR3 is made up of 14 amino acids. The CDR3 region is CSARLPQGCYGYTF. The CDR3 DNA sequence: TGCAGTGCTAGACTCCCCCAGGGGTGCTATGGCTACACCTTC.

This clonotype was counted many times. The V gene is TRBV12-3 or TRBV12-4, the J gene TRBJ2-7; possibly TRBD1 for D (6 bases). The V end was cut by 4 bases, the J end by 12 bases, with 19 bases between. CDR3 length: 13 residues. The CDR3 DNA reads as TGTGCCAGCAGTTGGACCACAGGGTCCTTATGGTACTTC. Translating gives CASSWTTGSLWYF.

This clonotype was detected ten times or more. J is TRBJ2-7 and V is TRBV7-2; tentative D call: TRBD2 (7 bases). Per germline, CDR1 SGHTA and CDR2 FQGNSA. V was clipped by 1 base and J by 6 bases, with 16 bases between them. The CDR3 runs to 15 residues. This chain's CDR3 is CASSLEGGTGSEQYF. The DNA of the CDR3 is TGTGCCAGCAGCTTAGAGGGGGGGACGGGGAGCGAGCAGTACTTC.

This clonotype was detected many times. V is TRBV20-1 and J is TRBJ1-5; D ambiguous. Between the trimmed V and J ends, which lost 0 bases and 0 bases, there was a span of 9 bases. Germline V gives CDR1 DFQATT, CDR2 SNEGSKA (reference sequence). The CDR3 is made up of 15 amino acids. CDR3 residues: CSARDDGYSNQPQHF. The DNA of the CDR3 is TGCAGTGCTAGAGACGACGGATATAGCAATCAGCCCCAGCATTTT.

J is TRBJ2-5 and V is TRBV4-3, with 8 nucleotides matching TRBD2. The CDR3 extends over 15 amino acids. J lost 5 bases, V lost 0 bases, and 5 bases had no gene match. The germline CDR1 and CDR2 sequences are LGHNA and YSLEER. The CDR3 DNA reads as TGCGCCAGCAGCCAAGATAGAGGACTAGCTGAGACCCAGTACTTC. Translating gives CASSQDRGLAETQYF.

This clonotype appeared a few times. The chain uses TRBV29-1 and TRBJ2-5; D uncertain. Germline V gene lookup returns CDR1 SQVTM and CDR2 ANQGSEA. Trimming left V 3 bases short and J 1 base short, with 6 bases between. The CDR3 is made up of 12 amino acids. The CDR3 DNA sequence: TGCAGCGTTGATGGCAGCCAAGAGACCCAGTACTTC. As protein: CSVDGSQETQYF.

This clonotype was seen at least ten times. The chain employs TRBV20-1 and TRBJ2-7; D might be TRBD1 (6 bases). V dropped 0 bases and J dropped 0 bases, with 9 bases sitting between them. Germline V CDR1 and CDR2: DFQATT, SNEGSKA (reference sequence). The CDR3 has 14 residues. The CDR3 coding sequence is TGCAGTGCTAGAGAACAGGGTTTCTCCTACGAGCAGTACTTC. It codes for CSAREQGFSYEQYF.

V is TRBV5-5 and J is TRBJ2-5, with 9 bases identical to TRBD2. Germline V gene lookup returns CDR1 SGHKS and CDR2 YYEKEE (reference sequence). This CDR3 has 16 amino acids. The junction had 7 bases not matched to a gene; V was cut back by 4 bases and J by 0 bases. In DNA, the CDR3 is TGTGCCAGCAGCGGGCTAGCGGGACTGTACCAAGAGACCCAGTACTTC. This encodes CASSGLAGLYQETQYF.

The sample holds many counts of this clonotype. The genes are TRBV27 and TRBJ1-4, with 10 bases aligning to TRBD1. The CDR3 is 14 amino acids. The germline gives CDR1 MNHEY, CDR2 SMNVEV (reference sequence). V shed 6 bases and J 9 bases; nucleotides not matched to a gene: 7. CDR3 region: CASSSGQGMKKLFF. CDR3 bases: TGTGCCAGCAGCTCGGGACAGGGGATGAAAAAACTGTTTTTT.

In its sample, this clonotype was seen a few times. This chain joins TRBV10-3 and TRBJ2-4; a possible D gene is TRBD2 (6 bases). V dropped 6 bases and J dropped 0 bases, with 18 bases sitting between them. The CDR3 is 17 amino acids. Germline V gives CDR1 ENHRY, CDR2 SYGVKD. Here the CDR3 DNA reads TGTGCCATCAGAAATCCGCAGGGAGGAATAGCCAAAAACATTCAGTACTTC. Amino acids: CAIRNPQGGIAKNIQYF.

This clonotype has a count of ten or more. The J gene is TRBJ2-1, the V gene TRBV28; no clear D. The CDR3 loop spans 15 amino acids. V was pared by 4 bases and J by 0 bases, with 10 bases between. The germline V gene encodes CDR1 MDHEN and CDR2 SYDVKM. In nucleotides, the CDR3 is TGTGCCAGCAGTTCCCTCCCGGGCTCCTACAATGAGCAGTTCTTC. Its translation: CASSSLPGSYNEQFF.

The rearrangement joins TRBV6-2 or TRBV6-3 to TRBJ2-7; 8 bases agree with TRBD1. Germline-derived CDR1 and CDR2 are MNHEY and SVGEGT. The CDR3 is made up of 15 amino acids. Unmatched junction bases numbered 9, after V lost 5 bases and J lost 3 bases. CDR3 amino acids: CASSATGTGNYEQYF. In DNA, the CDR3 is TGTGCCAGCAGTGCCACCGGGACAGGCAACTACGAGCAGTACTTC.

There are many counts of this clonotype. At one end, the junction sequence differs from germline, possibly due to a read error. The chain has TRBV3-1 and TRBJ2-5; perhaps D is TRBD1 or TRBD2 (5 bases each). Germline loops: CDR1 LGHDT, CDR2 YNNKEL (reference sequence). The CDR3 is 14 amino acids. The CDR3 bases are TGTGCCAGCAACCAAGCGGCTTCTGGGGGGACCCAGTACTTC. It specifies CASNQAASGGTQYF.

This clonotype occurred a few times. The chain joins TRBV7-9 to TRBJ2-5, with 8 positions matching TRBD2. CDR3 length: 15 residues. Germline V CDR1 and CDR2: SEHNR, FQNEAQ (reference sequence). With V trimmed by 0 bases and J by 5 bases, 5 bases remained unmatched. The chain's CDR3 is CASSLALAGPETQYF. The CDR3 DNA follows: TGTGCCAGCAGCTTAGCCCTAGCGGGTCCCGAGACCCAGTACTTC.

The chain has TRBV10-3 and TRBJ1-5; 7 positions agree with TRBD1. Germline-derived CDR1 and CDR2 are ENHRY and SYGVKD. The CDR3 is 22 amino acids. V shed 0 bases and J 0 bases; nucleotides not matched to a gene: 20. The CDR3 nucleotides are TGTGCCATCAGTGAGTCGTGGACAGGAAAAGGGAGGGGAGTTTATAGCAATCAGCCCCAGCATTTT. This gives the protein CAISESWTGKGRGVYSNQPQHF.

This clonotype was seen ten or more times. The chain combines TRBV28 with TRBJ2-5; 8 bases fit TRBD2. CDR1 is MDHEN and CDR2 is SYDVKM in the germline V gene. The CDR3 has 14 residues. Here the CDR3 reads CATERPAGEETQYF. Written as DNA, the CDR3 is TGTGCTACGGAGCGGCCAGCGGGGGAAGAGACCCAGTACTTC.

This clonotype showed up many times. The chain uses TRBV30 and TRBJ2-5, with TRBD2 as a possible D gene (5 bases). Germline V gene data show CDR1 as GTSNPN and CDR2 as SVGIG (reference sequence). Trimming cost V 4 bases and J 4 bases, with 13 bases left between them. The CDR3 has 13 amino acids. CDR3 sequence: CAWKTRGRETQYF. CDR3 sequence (DNA): TGTGCCTGGAAAACCCGGGGTCGAGAGACCCAGTACTTC.

The table lists this clonotype with a few counts. The CDR3 loop is CASSARTGLGYTF. CDR3 bases: TGTGCCAGCAGCGCCCGGACAGGATTGGGCTACACCTTC. The chain recombines TRBV7-2 with TRBJ1-2, with 7 bases lining up with TRBD1. Germline V gives CDR1 SGHTA, CDR2 FQGNSA. The CDR3 is 13 amino acids. Trimming at V came to 5 bases and at J to 8 bases, leaving 8 bases not matched to a gene.

This clonotype came up a few times. V gene TRBV4-3 combines with J gene TRBJ2-5; perhaps TRBD2 as D (7 bases). V was pared by 3 bases and J by 1 base, with 15 bases between. The CDR3 runs 16 residues. The germline V gene has CDR1 LGHNA and CDR2 YSLEER. The CDR3 here is CASSQQQGLTQETQYF. The DNA for the CDR3 is TGCGCCAGCAGCCAGCAACAGGGACTAACCCAAGAGACCCAGTACTTC.

This chain links TRBV6-2 or TRBV6-3 with TRBJ1-6; D gene uncertain. V was cut by 2 bases and J by 6 bases, with 5 bases left in between. CDR1 and CDR2 from the germline V gene are MNHEY and SVGEGT. The CDR3 is 13 amino acids. The CDR3: CASSYSSNSPLHF. The CDR3 DNA sequence: TGTGCCAGCAGTTACAGTTCTAATTCACCCCTCCACTTT.

The V and J genes are TRBV4-3 and TRBJ2-7; tentatively, D is TRBD2 (6 bases). CDR3 size: 14 residues. V gave up 2 bases and J gave up 3 bases, with 11 bases separating them. CDR1 and CDR2 (germline): LGHNA, YSLEER. As DNA, the CDR3 is TGCGCCAGCAGCCAATACGGGAGTAACTACGAGCAGTACTTC. This sequence encodes CASSQYGSNYEQYF.

In its sample, this clonotype was seen many times. J is TRBJ2-2 and V is TRBV7-8; D ambiguous. The V and J ends lost 4 bases and 1 base respectively, with 13 bases between them. This CDR3 is 16 amino acids long. Germline V gives CDR1 SGHVS, CDR2 FQNEAQ. The CDR3 bases are TGTGCCAGCAGCTCTACAAATAGGTGGAACACCGGGGAGCTGTTTTTT. It translates to CASSSTNRWNTGELFF.

Written as DNA, the CDR3 is TGTGCCAGCAGTTACTCGAGCGGGTTGGGCCAGCCCCAGCATTTT. This codes for CASSYSSGLGQPQHF. V usage is TRBV6-5 and J usage is TRBJ1-5; no reliable D call. The V end lost 0 bases, the J end lost 7 bases, and 13 bases lay between the germline ends. Germline V gene lookup returns CDR1 MNHEY and CDR2 SVGAGI. The CDR3 has 15 residues.

This clonotype was counted ten times or more. V and J are TRBV28 and TRBJ2-1; 9 bases map to TRBD2. V gave up 4 bases and J gave up 2 bases; unmatched junction bases: 3. The CDR3 is made up of 15 amino acids. Germline V gene sequence: CDR1 MDHEN, CDR2 SYDVKM. The CDR3 DNA follows: TGTGCCAGCAGTTGGACTAGCGAGACCTACAATGAGCAGTTCTTC. Its protein is CASSWTSETYNEQFF. The full variable domain, with the rest looked up from reference TRBV28 and TRBJ2-1, is DVKVTQSSRYLVKRTGEKVFLECVQDMDHENMFWYRQDPGLGLRLIYFSYDVKMKEKGDIPEGYSVSREKKERFSLILESASTNQTSMYLCASSWTSETYNEQFFGPGTRLTVL.

This clonotype was seen just once. This sequence joins TRBV2 and TRBJ2-1; 13 positions agree with TRBD2. After removal of 6 bases from V and 10 bases from J, the junction contained 9 bases not matched to a gene. The CDR3 totals 15 residues. Germline V CDR1 and CDR2: SNHLY, FYNNEI. The chain's CDR3 is CASRPLAGGPAEQFF. The CDR3 bases are TGTGCCAGCAGGCCACTAGCGGGAGGGCCGGCGGAGCAGTTCTTC.